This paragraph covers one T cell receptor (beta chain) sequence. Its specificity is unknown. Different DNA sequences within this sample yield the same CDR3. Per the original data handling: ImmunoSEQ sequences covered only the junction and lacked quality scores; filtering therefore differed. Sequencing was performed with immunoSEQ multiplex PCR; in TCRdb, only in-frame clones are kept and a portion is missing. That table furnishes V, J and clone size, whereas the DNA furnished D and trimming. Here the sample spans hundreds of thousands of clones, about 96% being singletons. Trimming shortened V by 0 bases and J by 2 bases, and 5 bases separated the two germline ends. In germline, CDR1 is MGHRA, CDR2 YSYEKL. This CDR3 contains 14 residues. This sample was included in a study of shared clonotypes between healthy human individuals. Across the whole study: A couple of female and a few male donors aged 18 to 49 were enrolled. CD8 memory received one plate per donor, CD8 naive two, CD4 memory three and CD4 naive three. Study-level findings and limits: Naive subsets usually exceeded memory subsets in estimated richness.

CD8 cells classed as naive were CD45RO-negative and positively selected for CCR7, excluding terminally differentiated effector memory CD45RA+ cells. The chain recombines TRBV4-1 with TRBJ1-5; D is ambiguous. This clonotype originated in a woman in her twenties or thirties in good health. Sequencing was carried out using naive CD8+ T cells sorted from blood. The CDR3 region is CASSQEGGNQPQHF. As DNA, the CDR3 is TGCGCCAGCAGCCAAGAGGGCGGCAATCAGCCCCAGCATTTT.